This TCR beta chain was obtained from a study of T cell repertoires in cytomegalovirus infection. Study-level background: Both CMV infection and a matching HLA type were indicated by public TCR beta signatures. Points from the study as a whole: Identification of carriers of CMV plus the relevant HLA was achieved through cumulative public TCR beta family frequency.

Trimming cost V 3 bases and J 4 bases, with 3 bases left between them. The CDR3 loop spans 11 amino acids. Germline-derived CDR1 and CDR2 are SGHTA and FQGNSA. TCRdb passed the reads through MiXCR, listing each CDR3 protein once. The sample records about 350,000 distinct CDR3 sequences, about 32% being singletons. This clonotype was seen many times. Its cognate antigen is unknown. The sample in question was cultured PBMCs, obtained from culture after CMV antigen stimulation. The chain carries TRBV7-2 and TRBJ2-5; D unresolved. This clonotype was obtained from a human donor in good health (CMV status not recorded). Some clones in this sample may be carry-over from other donors' samples. In DNA form, the CDR3 reads TGTGCCAGCAGCTTTTCAGAGACCCAGTACTTC. Translating it yields CASSFSETQYF.